This TCR beta chain is from a study of low-dose radiotherapy and immunotherapy resistance in tumors. Time point given: before trial treatment. Both TCRalpha and TCRbeta chains were reverse transcribed with V-gene-specific primers. A 20-cycle PCR with a constant-region primer and V-primer adapter amplified TCRs. MiXCR was run by TCRdb on the reads, yielding one entry per CDR3 protein. This sample carries around 90,000 distinct CDR3 sequences, 15% to 20% of them seen once, and the ten largest clones take over 4.5%. This clonotype showed up many times. The CDR3 totals 14 residues. V trimming: 6 bases; J trimming: 6 bases; junction bases outside the gene matches: 9.

This TCR was recovered from a male donor with prostate cancer. The specimen was PBMCs, collected before treatment. This chain uses TRBV12-3 or TRBV12-4 with TRBJ2-7; 9 nucleotides line up with TRBD1. The CDR3 here is CASSWTGELSEQYF. The CDR3 DNA sequence: TGTGCCAGCAGCTGGACAGGGGAGTTAAGCGAGCAGTACTTC.